These 30 T cell receptor beta chains were sequenced from one sample in a study of Tregs in tolerant kidney transplant recipients. Profiling relied on immunoSEQ multiplex PCR, and the TCRdb table lists in-frame clones only, not all of them. The sample lists 90,000 to 120,000 clones, around 87% seen once, with 0.34% in the top ten. The input for sequencing was CD4+ T cells from blood, taken before the transplant. The receptors were gathered from a human donor who received a combined kidney and bone marrow transplant.

V and J are TRBV4-1 and TRBJ1-2; 10 positions match TRBD1. Germline V lookup: CDR1 MGHRA, CDR2 YSYEKL. The CDR3 is 14 amino acids. Trimming removed 3 bases from V and 3 bases from J; junction bases left unmatched: 1. The CDR3 region has the DNA TGCGCCAGCAGCCACGGGACAGGGGACTATGGCTACACCTTC. Residues: CASSHGTGDYGYTF.

The chain carries TRBV18 and TRBJ1-1; D is unclear. CDR1 KGHSH and CDR2 LQKENI come from the germline V gene. The CDR3 covers 16 residues. V lost 4 bases, J lost 5 bases, and 20 bases lay in between. The CDR3 loop reads CASSLPPGGKATEAFF. The DNA for the CDR3 is TGTGCCAGCTCACTTCCCCCTGGAGGGAAAGCGACTGAAGCTTTCTTT.

V is TRBV14 and J is TRBJ2-1; 14 bases line up with TRBD2. V dropped 1 base and J dropped 7; count of bases not matched to a gene: 3. CDR3 length: 16 amino acids. Germline-derived CDR1 and CDR2 are SGHDN and FVKESK. CDR3 protein: CASSQGLAGGQNEQFF. The CDR3 coding sequence is TGTGCCAGCAGCCAAGGACTAGCGGGGGGGCAGAATGAGCAGTTCTTC.

The chain links TRBV7-2 to TRBJ2-7; D call uncertain. CDR3 size: 14 residues. V was clipped by 2 bases and J by 3 bases, with 11 bases between them. Germline values: CDR1 SGHTA, CDR2 FQGNSA. CDR3 bases: TGTGCCAGCAGCTTATCAGTCAGTTACTACGAGCAGTACTTC. This gives the protein CASSLSVSYYEQYF.

This chain uses TRBV7-9 with TRBJ1-6; D perhaps matches TRBD1 (6 bases). Germline CDR1 SEHNR, CDR2 FQNEAQ (reference sequence). Trimming pared 0 bases from V and 14 bases from J, leaving 26 bases between. CDR3 length: 18 amino acids. The CDR3 DNA follows: TGTGCCAGCAGCTTAGCCCACGGGGCAGGGGTGGGATCTGAAGCCCTCCACTTT. Amino acids: CASSLAHGAGVGSEALHF.

The chain links TRBV2 to TRBJ1-4; D remains ambiguous. Germline V lookup: CDR1 SNHLY, CDR2 FYNNEI. The CDR3 has 16 amino acids. V gave up 1 base and J gave up 3 bases, with 12 bases separating them. DNA of the CDR3: TGTGCCAGCAGTGAAGATTACGGTTCGGCTAATGAAAAACTGTTTTTT. It specifies CASSEDYGSANEKLFF.

The chain joins TRBV5-5 to TRBJ1-5, with 9 bases matching TRBD1. CDR3 length equals 19 residues. Per the germline V gene, CDR1 is SGHKS and CDR2 is YYEKEE (reference sequence). J was trimmed by 7 bases and V by 0 bases; bases with no gene match: 17. CDR3 DNA sequence: TGTGCCAGCAGCTTGGGCGGGGATGGGACAGGGAGGTTCTCGCAGCCCCAGCATTTT. Protein product: CASSLGGDGTGRFSQPQHF.

In this sample, this clone turned up a few times. V and J are TRBV4-1 and TRBJ1-2; 10 positions match TRBD1. There are 14 residues in the CDR3. V lost 4 bases to trimming and J lost 8 bases; unmatched junction nucleotides: 7. Germline CDR1 reads MGHRA; CDR2 reads YSYEKL. CDR3 DNA: TGCGCCAGCAGCCTGGGACAGGGGAACGGGGGCTACACCTTC. Translated: CASSLGQGNGGYTF.

The chain has TRBV7-9 and TRBJ2-5; 11 nucleotides agree with TRBD2. This CDR3 contains 13 residues. Germline loops: CDR1 SEHNR, CDR2 FQNEAQ (reference sequence). Losses at the gene ends were 6 bases for V and 4 bases for J; bases not matched to a gene: 1. The CDR3 protein is CASRLAGAETQYF. CDR3 nucleotide sequence: TGTGCCAGCAGACTAGCGGGGGCAGAGACCCAGTACTTC.

This rearrangement joins TRBV6-5 to TRBJ2-5, with a weak D call TRBD2 (6 bases). From germline, CDR1 is MNHEY and CDR2 SVGAGI. The CDR3 runs 13 residues. The V end was cut by 2 bases, the J end by 4 bases, with 8 bases between. Written as DNA, the CDR3 is TGTGCCAGCAGTTACCGGGGAGGAGAGACCCAGTACTTC. It is translated as CASSYRGGETQYF.

J is TRBJ1-5 and V is TRBV25-1; D gene uncertain. The germline V and J ends were trimmed by 2 bases and 2 bases, with 13 bases remaining between them. In germline, CDR1 is MGHDK, CDR2 SYGVNS. This CDR3 comprises 16 residues. The CDR3 loop is CASSEGRGMGNQPQHF. In nucleotides, the CDR3 is TGTGCCAGCAGTGAAGGGCGGGGTATGGGCAATCAGCCCCAGCATTTT.

The rearrangement joins TRBV28 to TRBJ2-7, with 7 bases lining up with TRBD2. Germline assignment: CDR1 MDHEN and CDR2 SYDVKM. The CDR3 covers 15 residues. Trimming cost V 5 bases and J 2 bases; bases outside gene matches: 9. Here the CDR3 reads CASSTPKGRAYEQYF. As DNA, the CDR3 is TGTGCCAGCAGTACCCCGAAAGGGAGGGCCTACGAGCAGTACTTC.

V gene TRBV7-2 combines with J gene TRBJ2-4; 9 bases agree with TRBD1. The CDR3 loop spans 16 amino acids. From germline, CDR1 is SGHTA and CDR2 FQGNSA. V shed 5 bases, J shed 3 bases, and the junction held 8 bases outside the gene matches. CDR3 in DNA: TGTGCCAGCAGCCCAGGGACAGGGTGGGACAAAAACATTCAGTACTTC. This sequence encodes CASSPGTGWDKNIQYF.

CDR3 in amino acids: CASSPADVPLNQPQHF. The CDR3 DNA follows: TGTGCCAGCAGTCCCGCGGATGTGCCTTTGAATCAGCCCCAGCATTTT. The rearrangement uses TRBV28 and TRBJ1-5; D is ambiguous. The V and J ends lost 5 bases and 4 bases respectively, with 18 bases between them. The length of the CDR3 is 16 residues. Germline CDR1 MDHEN, CDR2 SYDVKM.

J is TRBJ1-2 and V is TRBV2, with a tentative D call TRBD1 (6 bases). In germline, CDR1 is SNHLY, CDR2 FYNNEI. The length of the CDR3 is 14 residues. V lost 5 bases, J lost 2 bases, and 12 bases lay in between. The CDR3, as DNA: TGTGCCAGCAGTCCAACCACAGGGAACTATGGCTACACCTTC. Translating it yields CASSPTTGNYGYTF.

The gene calls are TRBV28 and TRBJ2-7; D uncertain. Germline V gene data show CDR1 as MDHEN and CDR2 as SYDVKM. V lost 3 bases and J 5 bases, leaving 11 bases between the germline ends. The CDR3 loop spans 13 amino acids. The CDR3 DNA reads TGTGCCAGCAGTTTGCAGGTTCCAAACGAGCAGTACTTC. As protein: CASSLQVPNEQYF.

This clone has just one count. CDR3 protein: CASSEERTGVYEQYF. Here the CDR3 DNA reads TGTGCCAGCAGTGAAGAGAGGACAGGGGTCTACGAGCAGTACTTC. The chain employs TRBV2 and TRBJ2-7; 9 nucleotides match TRBD1. The J segment lost 3 bases and the V segment lost 1 base, leaving 4 bases of the junction unmatched. The CDR3 spans 15 residues. The germline V gene encodes CDR1 SNHLY and CDR2 FYNNEI.

The V gene is TRBV5-1, the J gene TRBJ2-7, with TRBD1 as a possible D gene (5 bases). V lost 0 bases and J 5 bases, leaving 15 bases between the germline ends. CDR1 is SGHRS and CDR2 is YFSETQ in the germline V gene. CDR3 length: 15 residues. The CDR3: CASSLAGQGNHEQYF. The CDR3 DNA reads TGCGCCAGCAGCTTGGCCGGGCAGGGAAACCACGAGCAGTACTTC. Looking up the rest from reference TRBV5-1 and TRBJ2-7 gives the full variable domain: KAGVTQTPRYLIKTRGQQVTLSCSPISGHRSVSWYQQTPGQGLQFLFEYFSETQRNKGNFPGRFSGRQFSNSRSEMNVSTLELGDSALYLCASSLAGQGNHEQYFGPGTRLTVT.

The chain carries TRBV30 and TRBJ2-1, with 13 bases that match TRBD2. V shed 3 bases, J shed 6 bases, and the junction held 5 bases outside the gene matches. The CDR3 is 15 amino acids. Germline CDR1 GTSNPN, CDR2 SVGIG (reference sequence). The CDR3 loop is CAWSPGTSGTNEQFF. DNA of the CDR3: TGTGCCTGGAGCCCCGGGACTAGCGGGACCAATGAGCAGTTCTTC.

The rearrangement joins TRBV19 to TRBJ2-7, with 7 bases identical to TRBD1. V lost 2 bases to trimming and J lost 10 bases; unmatched junction nucleotides: 8. From germline, CDR1 is LNHDA and CDR2 SQIVND (reference sequence). This CDR3 is 13 amino acids long. CDR3 loop: CASSISRQGRQYF. The CDR3 coding sequence is TGTGCCAGTAGTATATCGAGACAGGGACGTCAGTACTTC.

The chain combines TRBV7-2 with TRBJ2-4; TRBD1 is a possible D gene (5 bases). There are 16 residues in the CDR3. CDR1 is SGHTA, CDR2 FQGNSA, per germline. Trimming shortened V by 0 bases and J by 1 base, and 10 bases separated the two germline ends. The CDR3 is CASSLAGPGAKNIQYF. Written as DNA, the CDR3 is TGTGCCAGCAGCTTAGCGGGGCCCGGGGCCAAAAACATTCAGTACTTC.

The chain combines TRBV18 with TRBJ2-3; possibly TRBD2 for D (5 bases). The germline V gene encodes CDR1 KGHSH and CDR2 LQKENI. V was cut by 6 bases and J by 6 bases, with 25 bases left in between. The CDR3 length is 17 residues. The chain's CDR3 is CASSLLSKAGISDTQYF. CDR3 in DNA: TGTGCCAGCTCGCTCCTCAGCAAGGCCGGGATATCGGATACGCAGTATTTT. The full variable domain, completed using reference TRBV18 and TRBJ2-3, is NAGVMQNPRHLVRRRGQEARLRCSPMKGHSHVYWYRQLPEEGLKFMVYLQKENIIDESGMPKERFSAEFPKEGPSILRIQQVVRGDSAAYFCASSLLSKAGISDTQYFGPGTRLTVL.

V is TRBV9 and J is TRBJ2-1, with 9 bases that match TRBD2. This CDR3 is built from 16 residues. Germline CDR1 is SGDLS and CDR2 is YYNGEE. V lost 3 bases and J lost 3; bases outside the gene matches: 7. The CDR3 reads CASSAGGGVVYNEQFF. For the CDR3, the DNA is TGTGCCAGCAGCGCGGGCGGGGGGGTAGTCTACAATGAGCAGTTCTTC.

The chain is built from TRBV7-9 and TRBJ1-2; D call uncertain. V lost 5 bases and J 4 bases, leaving 17 bases between the germline ends. Per the germline V gene, CDR1 is SEHNR and CDR2 is FQNEAQ (reference sequence). This CDR3 comprises 15 residues. This chain's CDR3 is CASSPSGREGYGYTF. CDR3 sequence (DNA): TGTGCCAGCAGCCCCAGTGGGAGGGAAGGCTATGGCTACACCTTC.

This rearrangement joins TRBV7-9 to TRBJ2-3; 8 nucleotides agree with TRBD1. Looked up from germline, CDR1 is SEHNR and CDR2 is FQNEAQ (reference sequence). The V segment lost 7 bases and the J segment 2 bases; nucleotides outside the gene matches: 11. CDR3 length: 16 residues. This CDR3 reads CASNSRTGKVTDTQYF. The DNA of the CDR3 is TGTGCCAGCAACTCACGGACAGGGAAGGTCACAGATACGCAGTATTTT. The entire variable domain, with the rest obtained from reference TRBV7-9 and TRBJ2-3, is as follows: DTGVSQNPRHKITKRGQNVTFRCDPISEHNRLYWYRQTLGQGPEFLTYFQNEAQLEKSRLLSDRFSAERPKGSFSTLEIQRTEQGDSAMYLCASNSRTGKVTDTQYFGPGTRLTVL.

The genes are TRBV4-1 and TRBJ2-1, with TRBD1 matching over 8 bases. The length of the CDR3 is 16 residues. The junction had 13 bases not matched to a gene; V was cut back by 5 bases and J by 7 bases. The germline V gene has CDR1 MGHRA and CDR2 YSYEKL. The CDR3 is CASSYGTGGNGNEQFF. The CDR3 DNA sequence: TGCGCCAGCAGCTACGGGACAGGCGGTAATGGTAATGAGCAGTTCTTC.

The V and J genes are TRBV5-1 and TRBJ2-5, with D possibly matching TRBD2 (7 bases). This CDR3 spans 15 amino acids. With 0 bases removed from V and 2 bases from J, the gap between germline ends came to 11 bases. CDR1 is SGHRS, CDR2 YFSETQ, per germline. CDR3 sequence: CASSLARGGQETQYF. In DNA form, the CDR3 reads TGCGCCAGCAGCTTGGCCAGGGGAGGGCAAGAGACCCAGTACTTC. The full variable domain, rest sourced from reference TRBV5-1 and TRBJ2-5, is KAGVTQTPRYLIKTRGQQVTLSCSPISGHRSVSWYQQTPGQGLQFLFEYFSETQRNKGNFPGRFSGRQFSNSRSEMNVSTLELGDSALYLCASSLARGGQETQYFGPGTRLLVL.

The rearrangement joins TRBV27 to TRBJ1-5; maybe TRBD1 (6 bases). Trimming removed 7 bases from V and 6 bases from J, with 13 bases in between. Germline V gene data show CDR1 as MNHEY and CDR2 as SMNVEV (reference sequence). There are 13 residues in the CDR3. CDR3 amino acids: CASNEQGRQPQHF. In nucleotides, the CDR3 is TGTGCCAGCAATGAACAGGGACGTCAGCCCCAGCATTTT.

The chain is built from TRBV7-6 and TRBJ2-7, with unresolved D. V shed 3 bases and J shed 0 bases, with 9 bases lying between them. The CDR3 runs 14 residues. Germline V gene sequence: CDR1 SGHVS, CDR2 FNYEAQ. CDR3 bases: TGTGCCAGCAGCTTCCAACTTAACTCCTACGAGCAGTACTTC. It encodes CASSFQLNSYEQYF. Full variable domain (rest looked up from reference TRBV7-6 and TRBJ2-7): GAGVSQSPRYKVTKRGQDVALRCDPISGHVSLYWYRQALGQGPEFLTYFNYEAQQDKSGLPNDRFSAERPEGSISTLTIQRTEQRDSAMYRCASSFQLNSYEQYFGPGTRLTVT.

A single count supports this clone. The chain carries TRBV7-9 and TRBJ1-2; D gene ambiguous. This CDR3 spans 14 amino acids. The ends were cut back, 5 bases at V and 8 bases at J, with 18 bases in the middle. The germline CDR1 and CDR2 sequences are SEHNR and FQNEAQ (reference sequence). The DNA for the CDR3 is TGTGCCAGCAGCAACGTCCTGTTATTGGGCGGCTACACCTTC. It codes for CASSNVLLLGGYTF.